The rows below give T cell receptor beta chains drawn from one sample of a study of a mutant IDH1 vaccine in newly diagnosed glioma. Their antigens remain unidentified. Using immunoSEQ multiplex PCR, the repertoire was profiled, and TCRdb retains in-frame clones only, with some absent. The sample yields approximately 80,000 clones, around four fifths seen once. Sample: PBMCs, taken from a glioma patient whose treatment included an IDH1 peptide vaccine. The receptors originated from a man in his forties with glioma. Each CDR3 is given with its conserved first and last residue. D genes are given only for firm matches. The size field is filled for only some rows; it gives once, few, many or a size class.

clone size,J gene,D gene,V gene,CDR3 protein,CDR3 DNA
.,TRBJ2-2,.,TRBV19,CASSRSGANTGELFF,TGTGCCAGTAGTAGGTCGGGAGCGAACACCGGGGAGCTGTTTTTT
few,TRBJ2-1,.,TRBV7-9,CASSPPAGRLAEQFF,TGTGCCAGCAGCCCACCGGCGGGACGCCTCGCTGAGCAGTTCTTC
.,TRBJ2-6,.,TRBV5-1,CASSLLGAPGANVLTF,TGCGCCAGCAGCTTGTTGGGGGCTCCCGGGGCCAACGTCCTGACTTTC
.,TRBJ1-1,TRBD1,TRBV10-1,CASSQTGLNTEAFF,TGCGCCAGCAGTCAGACAGGGCTGAACACTGAAGCTTTCTTT
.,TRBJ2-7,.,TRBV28,CASSLNGAYEQYF,TGTGCCAGCAGTTTAAACGGAGCATACGAGCAGTACTTC
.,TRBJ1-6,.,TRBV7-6,CASSSRQGGNSPLHF,TGTGCCAGCAGCTCCCGGCAGGGCGGAAATTCACCCCTCCACTTT
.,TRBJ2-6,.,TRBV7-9,CASSFNTGANVLTF,TGTGCCAGCAGCTTCAACACTGGGGCCAACGTCCTGACTTTC
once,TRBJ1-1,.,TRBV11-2,CASTHTLDYTEAFF,TGTGCCAGCACACACACCTTAGATTACACTGAAGCTTTCTTT
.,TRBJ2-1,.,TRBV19,CASRPDRSSYNEQFF,TGTGCCAGTAGGCCGGACAGAAGCTCCTACAATGAGCAGTTCTTC
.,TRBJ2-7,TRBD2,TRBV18,CASSPLNSGGSNEQYF,TGTGCCAGCTCACCACTTAATAGCGGGGGGTCTAACGAGCAGTACTTC
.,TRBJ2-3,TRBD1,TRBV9,CASSERQGGNTDTQYF,TGTGCCAGCAGCGAACGACAGGGGGGTAACACAGATACGCAGTATTTT
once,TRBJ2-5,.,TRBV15,CATSRGLDQETQYF,TGTGCCACCAGCAGAGGGCTAGACCAAGAGACCCAGTACTTC
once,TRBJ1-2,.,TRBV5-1,CASSDRDYYGYTF,TGCGCCAGCAGCGACAGAGATTACTATGGCTACACCTTC
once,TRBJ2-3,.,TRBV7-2,CASSPGMGTDTQYF,TGTGCCAGCAGCCCGGGGATGGGAACAGATACGCAGTATTTT
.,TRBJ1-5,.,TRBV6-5,CASSWGYDQPQHF,TGTGCCAGCAGTTGGGGCTATGACCAGCCCCAGCATTTT
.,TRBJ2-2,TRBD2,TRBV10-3,CAISEVRLAENTGELFF,TGTGCCATCAGTGAGGTCCGACTAGCGGAGAACACCGGGGAGCTGTTTTTT
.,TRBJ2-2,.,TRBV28,CASSSAGTENTGELFF,TGTGCCAGCAGTTCCGCCGGGACGGAGAACACCGGGGAGCTGTTTTTT
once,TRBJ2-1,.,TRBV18,CASSYGGSVGEQFF,TGTGCCAGCTCTTACGGCGGGTCAGTCGGTGAGCAGTTCTTC
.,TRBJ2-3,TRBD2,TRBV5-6,CASSLGVLAGGTDTQYF,TGTGCCAGCAGCTTGGGAGTCCTAGCGGGAGGGACAGATACGCAGTATTTT
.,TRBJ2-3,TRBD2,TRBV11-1,CASSLRGLAGEADTQYF,TGTGCCAGCAGCTTAAGGGGACTAGCGGGAGAAGCAGATACGCAGTATTTT
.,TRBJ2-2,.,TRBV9,CASSDPAGAGELFF,TGTGCCAGCAGCGACCCCGCAGGGGCCGGGGAGCTGTTTTTT
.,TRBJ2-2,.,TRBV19,CASSKRGDTGELFF,TGTGCCAGTAGCAAGAGGGGTGACACCGGGGAGCTGTTTTTT
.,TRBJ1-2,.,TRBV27,CASRPKLSGYGYTF,TGTGCCAGCAGACCAAAATTGAGCGGGTATGGCTACACCTTC
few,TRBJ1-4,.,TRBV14,CASSLLVGEKLFF,TGTGCCAGCAGCCTCCTCGTGGGGGAAAAACTGTTTTTT
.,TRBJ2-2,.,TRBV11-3,CASSSPAPGHLNGGELFF,TGTGCCAGCAGCTCACCCGCCCCGGGACACCTAAACGGCGGGGAGCTGTTTTTT
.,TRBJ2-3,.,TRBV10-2,CASSPDTGTDTQYF,TGCGCCAGCAGTCCGGACACCGGCACAGATACGCAGTATTTT
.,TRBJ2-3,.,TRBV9,CASSVEWVSTDTQYF,TGTGCCAGCAGCGTAGAATGGGTCTCCACAGATACGCAGTATTTT
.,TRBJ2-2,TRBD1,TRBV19,CASSMGQGGGELFF,TGTGCCAGTAGTATGGGACAGGGTGGCGGGGAGCTGTTTTTT
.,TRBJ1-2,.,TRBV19,CASSIGHNPHYGYTF,TGTGCCAGTAGTATAGGACACAACCCCCACTATGGCTACACCTTC
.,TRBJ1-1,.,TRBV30,CAWSVQGNTEAFF,TGTGCCTGGAGTGTACAGGGGAACACTGAAGCTTTCTTT
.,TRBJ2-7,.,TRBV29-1,CSVAPPDASSYEQYF,TGCAGCGTCGCCCCGCCGGACGCCAGCTCCTACGAGCAGTACTTC
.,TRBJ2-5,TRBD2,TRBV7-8,CASSWGGLAGIQETQYF,TGTGCCAGCAGCTGGGGCGGACTAGCGGGGATCCAAGAGACCCAGTACTTC
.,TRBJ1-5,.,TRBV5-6,CASSLGRAFNQPQHF,TGTGCCAGCAGCTTGGGCAGGGCTTTCAATCAGCCCCAGCATTTT
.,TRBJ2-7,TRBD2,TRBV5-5,CASSLWEGVGDEQYF,TGTGCCAGCAGCTTGTGGGAGGGAGTTGGTGACGAGCAGTACTTC
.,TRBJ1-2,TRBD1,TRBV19,CASRGTGRNYGYTF,TGTGCCAGTAGGGGGACAGGCCGAAACTATGGCTACACCTTC
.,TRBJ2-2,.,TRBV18,CASSPPGFRGANTGELFF,TGTGCCAGCTCACCACCGGGCTTTAGGGGCGCGAACACCGGGGAGCTGTTTTTT
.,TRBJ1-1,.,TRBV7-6,CASSLAHSPEAFF,TGTGCCAGCAGCTTAGCACATTCCCCTGAAGCTTTCTTT
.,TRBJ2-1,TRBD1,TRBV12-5,CASGLTRTGTREQFF,TGTGCTAGTGGTTTGACACGGACAGGGACACGCGAGCAGTTCTTC
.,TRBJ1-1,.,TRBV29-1,CSVDRDTEAFF,TGCAGCGTTGACAGAGACACTGAAGCTTTCTTT
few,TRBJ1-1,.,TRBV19,CASSMGQIPNTEAFF,TGTGCCAGTAGTATGGGTCAGATTCCCAACACTGAAGCTTTCTTT
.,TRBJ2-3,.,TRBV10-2,CASSPGLRSTDTQYF,TGCGCCAGCAGTCCGGGATTGCGTAGCACAGATACGCAGTATTTT
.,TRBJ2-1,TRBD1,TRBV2,CATQNPGQGFNEQFF,TGTGCCACTCAAAATCCGGGACAGGGCTTCAATGAGCAGTTCTTC
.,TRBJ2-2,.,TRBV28,CASSLWRGNTGELFF,TGTGCCAGCAGTTTGTGGCGGGGAAACACCGGGGAGCTGTTTTTT
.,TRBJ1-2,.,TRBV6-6,CASSYDGYTF,TGTGCCAGCAGTTACGACGGCTACACCTTC
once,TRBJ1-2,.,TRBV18,CASSPLADFYGYTF,TGTGCCAGCTCACCCCTAGCGGATTTCTATGGCTACACCTTC
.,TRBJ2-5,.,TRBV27,CASGPAGQETQYF,TGTGCCAGCGGACCGGCAGGACAAGAGACCCAGTACTTC
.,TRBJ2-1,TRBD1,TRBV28,CASSSGQGAYNEQFF,TGTGCCAGCAGTTCAGGACAGGGGGCCTACAATGAGCAGTTCTTC
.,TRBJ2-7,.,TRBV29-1,CSVVGDGASYEQYF,TGCAGCGTTGTCGGGGACGGCGCCTCCTACGAGCAGTACTTC